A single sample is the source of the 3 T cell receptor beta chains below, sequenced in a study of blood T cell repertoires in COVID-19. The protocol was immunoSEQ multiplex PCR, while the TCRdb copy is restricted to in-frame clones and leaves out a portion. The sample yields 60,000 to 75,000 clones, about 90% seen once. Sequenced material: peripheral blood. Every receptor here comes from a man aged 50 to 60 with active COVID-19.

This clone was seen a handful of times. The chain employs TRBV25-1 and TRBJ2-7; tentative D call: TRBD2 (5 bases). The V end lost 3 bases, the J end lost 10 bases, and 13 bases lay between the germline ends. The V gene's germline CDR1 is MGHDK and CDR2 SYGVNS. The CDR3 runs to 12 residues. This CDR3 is CASSDIGTRQYF. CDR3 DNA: TGTGCCAGCAGTGATATCGGAACTAGACAGTACTTC.

This chain's CDR3 is CASSRDRGETQYF. CDR3 coding DNA: TGTGCCAGCAGTCGTGACAGGGGGGAGACCCAGTACTTC. The chain combines TRBV2 with TRBJ2-5; 9 bases match TRBD1. Germline V gives CDR1 SNHLY, CDR2 FYNNEI. V lost 5 bases to trimming and J lost 5 bases; unmatched junction nucleotides: 3. This CDR3 region has 13 residues.

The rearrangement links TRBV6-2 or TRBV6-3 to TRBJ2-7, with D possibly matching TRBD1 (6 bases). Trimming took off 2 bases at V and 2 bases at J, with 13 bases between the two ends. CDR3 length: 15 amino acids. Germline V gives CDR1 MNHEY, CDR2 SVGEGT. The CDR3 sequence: CASSYPSKGAYEQYF. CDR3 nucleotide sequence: TGTGCCAGCAGTTACCCCTCCAAGGGGGCCTACGAGCAGTACTTC.